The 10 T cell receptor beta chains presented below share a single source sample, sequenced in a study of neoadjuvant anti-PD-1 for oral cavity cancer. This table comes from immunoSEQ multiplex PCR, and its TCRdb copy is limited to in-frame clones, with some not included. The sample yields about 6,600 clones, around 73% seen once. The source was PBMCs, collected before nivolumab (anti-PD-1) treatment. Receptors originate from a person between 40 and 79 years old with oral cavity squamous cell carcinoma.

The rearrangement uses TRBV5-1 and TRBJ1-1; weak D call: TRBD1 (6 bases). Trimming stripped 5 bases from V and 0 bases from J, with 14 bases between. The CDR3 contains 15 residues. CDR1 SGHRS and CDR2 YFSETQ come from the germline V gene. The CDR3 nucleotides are TGCGCCAGCAGACAGGGATATAACATGAACACTGAAGCTTTCTTT. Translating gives CASRQGYNMNTEAFF.

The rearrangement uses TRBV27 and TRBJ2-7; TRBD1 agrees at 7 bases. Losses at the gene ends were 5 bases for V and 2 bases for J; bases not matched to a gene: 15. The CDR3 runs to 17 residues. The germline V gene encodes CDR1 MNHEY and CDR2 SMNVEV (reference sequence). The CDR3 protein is CASSNLNRDRRAYEQYF. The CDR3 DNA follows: TGTGCCAGCAGTAATCTAAATCGGGACAGAAGGGCCTACGAGCAGTACTTC.

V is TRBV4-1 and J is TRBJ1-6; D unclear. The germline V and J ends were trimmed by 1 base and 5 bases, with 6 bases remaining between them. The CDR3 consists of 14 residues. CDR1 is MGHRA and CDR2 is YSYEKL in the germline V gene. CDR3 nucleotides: TGCGCCAGCAGCCAAGGGGAGGATAATTCACCCCTCCACTTT. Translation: CASSQGEDNSPLHF.

CDR3 amino acids: CATTPGQGTNEQFF. In DNA form, the CDR3 reads TGTGCCACCACGCCGGGACAGGGCACGAATGAGCAGTTCTTC. The V and J genes are TRBV6-6 and TRBJ2-1, with 9 bases that match TRBD1. With V trimmed by 10 bases and J by 7 bases, 11 bases remained unmatched. The CDR3 spans 14 residues. Germline CDR1 reads MNHNY; CDR2 reads SVGAGI (reference sequence).

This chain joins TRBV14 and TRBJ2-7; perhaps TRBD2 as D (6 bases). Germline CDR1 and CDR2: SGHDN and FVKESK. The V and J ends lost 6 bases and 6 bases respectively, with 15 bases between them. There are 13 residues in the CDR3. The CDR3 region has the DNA TGTGCCAGCAGTCGAAGCCGGGGGTCCGAGCAGTACTTC. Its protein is CASSRSRGSEQYF.

For the CDR3, the DNA is TGTGCCAGCTCACCTGGGGGGGCTGGGGCCAACGTCCTGACTTTC. This codes for CASSPGGAGANVLTF. The chain is built from TRBV18 and TRBJ2-6, with 7 nucleotides matching TRBD2. CDR1 and CDR2 from the germline V gene are KGHSH and LQKENI. Trimming removed 3 bases from V and 2 bases from J; junction bases left unmatched: 1. The CDR3 sequence is 15 residues long. The variable domain in full, with the rest retrieved from reference TRBV18 and TRBJ2-6, is NAGVMQNPRHLVRRRGQEARLRCSPMKGHSHVYWYRQLPEEGLKFMVYLQKENIIDESGMPKERFSAEFPKEGPSILRIQQVVRGDSAAYFCASSPGGAGANVLTFGAGSRLTVL.

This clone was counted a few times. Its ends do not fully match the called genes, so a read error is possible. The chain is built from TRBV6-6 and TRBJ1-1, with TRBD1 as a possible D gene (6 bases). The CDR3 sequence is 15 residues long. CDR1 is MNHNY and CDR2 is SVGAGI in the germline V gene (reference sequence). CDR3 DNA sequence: TGTGCCAGCAGCTACTCCAGGGGATTGAACACTGAAGCTTTCTTT. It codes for CASSYSRGLNTEAFF.

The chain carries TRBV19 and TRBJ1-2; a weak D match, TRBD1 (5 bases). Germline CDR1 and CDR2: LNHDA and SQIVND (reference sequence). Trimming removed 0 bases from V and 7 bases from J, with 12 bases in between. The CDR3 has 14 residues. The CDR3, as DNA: TGTGCCAGTAGTATAGACGGGACTCGGGGTGGCTACACCTTC. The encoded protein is CASSIDGTRGGYTF.

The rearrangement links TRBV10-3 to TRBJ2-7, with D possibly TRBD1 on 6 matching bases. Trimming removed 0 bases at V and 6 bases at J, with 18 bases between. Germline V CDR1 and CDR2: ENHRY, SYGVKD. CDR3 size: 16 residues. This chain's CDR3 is CAISESVAGVLSEQYF. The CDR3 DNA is TGTGCCATCAGTGAGTCCGTGGCAGGGGTCTTATCCGAGCAGTACTTC.

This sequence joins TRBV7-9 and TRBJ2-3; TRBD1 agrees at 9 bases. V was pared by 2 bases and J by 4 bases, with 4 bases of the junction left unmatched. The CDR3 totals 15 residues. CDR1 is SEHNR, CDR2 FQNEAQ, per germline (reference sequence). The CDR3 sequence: CASSLRGQGSDTQYF. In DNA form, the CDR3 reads TGTGCCAGCAGCTTACGCGGACAGGGGTCAGATACGCAGTATTTT.